These 8 T cell receptor beta chains were all obtained from the same sample, sequenced in a study of OX40 agonist ivuxolimab in advanced cancers. Repertoires were generated with immunoSEQ multiplex PCR, while TCRdb's copy carries only in-frame clones and drops some. The sample has about 72,000 clones; roughly 90% are singletons. The sequenced sample was CD4+ or CD8+ T cells sorted from blood, obtained in a trial of the OX40 agonist ivuxolimab. The receptors come from an adult with an advanced solid tumor such as melanoma, head and neck, liver or kidney cancer.

The V call is TRBV19, the J call TRBJ1-1; D possibly corresponds to TRBD1 (6 bases). Germline V gives CDR1 LNHDA, CDR2 SQIVND (reference sequence). This CDR3 contains 15 residues. With 1 base removed from V and 5 bases from J, the gap between germline ends came to 14 bases. CDR3 sequence: CASSIGLARGTEAFF. In DNA form, the CDR3 reads TGTGCCAGTAGTATAGGACTGGCTAGGGGGACTGAAGCTTTCTTT.

V and J are TRBV5-1 and TRBJ2-7; TRBD1 agrees at 7 bases. The CDR3 extends over 12 amino acids. The germline V gene encodes CDR1 SGHRS and CDR2 YFSETQ. V gave up 4 bases and J gave up 7 bases; unmatched junction bases: 5. CDR3 loop: CASSVTGEEQYF. As DNA, the CDR3 is TGCGCCAGCAGCGTTACAGGGGAGGAGCAGTACTTC.

V gene TRBV5-1 combines with J gene TRBJ2-1; a weak D match, TRBD1 (6 bases). CDR1 and CDR2 from the germline V gene are SGHRS and YFSETQ. V gave up 4 bases and J gave up 4 bases, with 9 bases separating them. There are 13 residues in the CDR3. CDR3 bases: TGCGCCAGCAGCCAGGGGCGGTACAATGAGCAGTTCTTC. Its translation is CASSQGRYNEQFF.

The sample holds one count of this clone. The rearrangement links TRBV7-2 to TRBJ1-2; D is perhaps TRBD1 (6 bases). The germline V and J ends were trimmed by 1 base and 5 bases, with 8 bases remaining between them. Germline-derived CDR1 and CDR2 are SGHTA and FQGNSA. CDR3 length equals 13 residues. The CDR3 region is CASSLERGYGYTF. In DNA form, the CDR3 reads TGTGCCAGCAGCTTAGAGAGGGGGTATGGCTACACCTTC.

The chain's CDR3 is CASSGQGFTGTQYF. The CDR3 nucleotides are TGTGCCAGCAGCGGACAGGGGTTTACCGGTACGCAGTATTTT. The rearrangement uses TRBV6-5 and TRBJ2-3; 9 nucleotides agree with TRBD1. This CDR3 has 14 amino acids. The V gene's germline CDR1 is MNHEY and CDR2 SVGAGI. V lost 6 bases and J lost 8; bases outside the gene matches: 9.

The chain employs TRBV5-6 and TRBJ2-5; TRBD2 matches at 8 bases. The CDR3 totals 15 residues. Germline-derived CDR1 and CDR2 are SGHDT and YYEEEE. V lost 4 bases, J lost 0 bases, and 5 bases stayed unmatched. The CDR3 bases are TGTGCCAGCAGCGTCGCGGGGGGCCACCAAGAGACCCAGTACTTC. Translating gives CASSVAGGHQETQYF. Combining the CDR3 with reference TRBV5-6 and TRBJ2-5 gives the whole variable domain DAGVTQSPTHLIKTRGQQVTLRCSPKSGHDTVSWYQQALGQGPQFIFQYYEEEERQRGNFPDRFSGHQFPNYSSELNVNALLLGDSALYLCASSVAGGHQETQYFGPGTRLLVL.

The CDR3 bases are TGTGCCAGCAGTGGACACAACACTGAAGCTTTCTTT. This translates into CASSGHNTEAFF. The V gene is TRBV2, the J gene TRBJ1-1; D is unclear. Germline V gives CDR1 SNHLY, CDR2 FYNNEI. The CDR3 sequence is 12 residues long. V was trimmed by 4 bases and J by 2 bases, leaving 5 bases between them.

This chain joins TRBV19 and TRBJ1-1; tentatively, D is TRBD1 (5 bases). Between the trimmed V and J ends, which lost 5 bases and 4 bases, there was a span of 11 bases. There are 13 residues in the CDR3. Germline CDR1 LNHDA, CDR2 SQIVND (reference sequence). In nucleotides, the CDR3 is TGTGCCAGTAGTTTAACAGGTAGCACTGAAGCTTTCTTT. This codes for CASSLTGSTEAFF.